This record covers a single T cell receptor (beta chain). Its antigen remains undetermined. No per-base quality is available; no much larger clone lies one base away. This sample is part of a study of cytomegalovirus exposure and HLA in healthy donors (dated by TCRdb to about 2017). At the level of the whole study: In an earlier analysis of about 560 of the donors, around 290 Gb of sequence data and some 100 million unique TCR beta sequences from about 179 million T cells were reported. An early release covering about 600 HLA-typed donors comprised about 290 gigabases of sequencing data and approximately 80 million unique TCR sequences. Of the 300 to 500 genotyped donors, 65% to 90% were placed in the genetic ancestry cluster associated with self-reported Caucasian donors. The study aimed to test whether cataloging public T cell receptors could reveal signatures of past pathogen exposure. The study used immunosequencing to profile the T cell repertoires of hundreds of subjects and linked those repertoires to cytomegalovirus serostatus. Along with the roughly 700-subject first cohort, a separate validation cohort of over a hundred different subjects was used. The study combined high-throughput TCR immunosequencing, statistical association of individual TCRs with disease status, and machine learning to predict cytomegalovirus infection status. A later analysis re-analyzed previously published TCR beta repertoires from hundreds of donors and added high-resolution HLA genotyping to study TCR occurrence patterns. Rather than drawing on any new phenotypic data, the later analysis identified candidate immune exposures from TCR beta sequences and the way those sequences occurred across donors. An earlier analysis of some 600 of the donors applied high-throughput TCR beta sequencing to assess whether each TCR beta V gene segment acted as functional or pseudogenic. Donor age, sex, ethnicity and CMV serostatus were compiled alongside the repertoire data. A later genetic analysis took genome-wide SNP genotypes for about three fifths of the roughly 670 donors and used that subset as a discovery cohort. All discovery cohort repertoires had been generated using a single sequencing platform. HLA typing included class I and class II loci at four-digit resolution. Typing coverage differed by locus: A, B, C, DRB1 and DQB1 were typed in roughly 629-630 donors, DQA1 in around 500, DPA1 in some 610, and DPB1 in approximately 450. About five DR-DQ haplotypes were treated as single units for association and clustering because of strong linkage in the cohort. Among about 400 genotyped donors of the cohort, an average of approximately 240,000 unique TCR beta nucleotide sequences was sequenced per donor, of which about 20% were non-productive.

The cohort comprised around 700 healthy bone marrow donors. Cohort members were all nominally healthy when sampled, although unrecorded immune exposures were likely present. The donor was CMV seronegative and belonged to the group of around 400 seronegative cohort members. A peripheral blood sample was collected from each donor, and TCR beta sequencing was performed on peripheral blood mononuclear cells. The Qiagen DNeasy Blood Extraction Kit was used to extract genomic DNA from the blood cell samples. On the study overall, not on this receptor specifically: In the study, 150 to 200 TCR beta chains were listed as associated with cytomegalovirus. The presence/absence analyses assumed that sequencing depth was roughly uniform across donors, and that assumption may not be true. A later analysis found that HLA-associated TCR beta chains were more clonally expanded and had lower generation probabilities than equally common non-associated chains. The 87-base-pair reads could not distinguish some IMGT-functional V segments, including TRBV6-2 and TRBV6-3, so those segments were excluded. A later genetic analysis reported fewer N-insertions in productive TCRs among donors in an Asian-associated ancestry cluster than the approximately 700-donor mean. Cytomegalovirus status was reported to be diagnosed by the classifier with high specificity and sensitivity in both the original and validation cohorts. A further reported finding was that TCR beta sequences accurately predicted the HLA-A and HLA-B alleles for most subjects in the first cohort. The authors suggested that the approach could potentially be extended to other disease states and immunological phenotypes. The sequencing pipeline was judged likely to have produced a cluster of highly shared sequence variants as a technical artifact. Only TCR beta chains were sequenced in this cohort, and the absence of alpha or paired-chain data limited detectable features. V-gene and J-gene trimming of TCR beta chains was associated with a missense DCLRE1C variant in a later genetic analysis, and the association was replicated in an independent cohort. A few of the identified cytomegalovirus-associated TCR beta chains were confirmed in vitro to be specific for cytomegalovirus antigens. According to a later analysis, parvovirus B19, influenza, CMV and Epstein-Barr virus appeared linked to several top co-occurrence clusters. Because some donors lacked HLA typing at each locus, the association tests relied only on the typed subset. Strong co-occurrence of HLA alleles, especially DR and DQ, made assigning TCR associations to individual alleles difficult. Across donors, most TCR sequences were observed very rarely, whereas some public TCRs were present in many individuals. The earlier analysis of 450 to 700 of the donors excluded roughly 17 rarely observed V segments, including chromosome 9 orphons, because counts were too low. In an earlier analysis of some 540 of the donors, most TCR beta V segments appeared in productive rearrangements about 87% or about 30% of the time, broadly matching IMGT annotations. Immune exposure information for the cohort was limited to CMV serostatus. Linkage disequilibrium might explain the correlated functional status among segregating V segments, but an unknown experimental factor could not be ruled out. In a later analysis, the rate of TCR association differed among HLA loci, with DRB1 alleles having the most associated TCRs and HLA-C alleles having the fewest. A later analysis associated 17,000 or so TCR beta sequences with specific HLA alleles at a false discovery rate of 0.05. According to a later analysis, most CMV-associated TCR beta chains appeared to be HLA-restricted, and the HLA associations seemed to be driven largely by CMV exposure.

Here V drops 1 base and J drops 4 bases, and the junction holds 8 bases not matched to any gene. The CDR3 has 18 amino acids, counting the end cysteine and phenylalanine. Only the CDR3 DNA is retained, 54 bases long and in frame from the first base. The germline V gene supplies CDR1 LGHNA and CDR2 YNFKEQ. The library was generated by the immunoSEQ multiplex PCR assay. A mixture of 60 forward primers for TCR Vbeta segments and 13 reverse primers for TCR Jbeta segments was used in the multiplex PCR. The CDR3 region of rearranged TCR beta genes was amplified from genomic DNA with a multiplex PCR assay. The Illumina HiSeq System was used to sequence the amplified TCR beta libraries as 87-base-pair reads. The study's processing was this. In a later analysis, about 80 million unique TCR beta chains were counted across the 650 to 700 repertoires, and approximately 9.9 million of these chains were shared by at least two donors. To remove PCR and sequencing errors, raw reads were error-corrected and collapsed into unique sequences using a nearest-neighbor algorithm that merged closely related sequences. V, D and J gene segments were assigned by aligning CDR3 sequences to IMGT reference sequences. Each retained sequence needed at least a six-nucleotide match to both a V gene segment and a J gene segment. Rearrangements were classified as productive when the CDR3 lacked stop codons and remained in frame with V and J, and all other rearrangements were classified as non-productive. Following IMGT convention, CDR3 was defined as the stretch from the second conserved V-encoded cysteine to the conserved J-encoded phenylalanine. Sequences without an unambiguous match to a single V gene segment were excluded from the earlier analysis of about 630 of the donors. In an earlier analysis of some 590 of the donors, a V segment was called functional when productive rearrangements were above 56.7%, and segregating when the standard deviation between donors exceeded 5%. To diagnose cytomegalovirus status from the catalog of TCR beta chain sequences, a statistical classification framework was built. In a later analysis, TCR nucleotide sequences were compared against IMGT/GENE-DB human TR gene sequences so that V and J genes could be assigned. In a later analysis, CDR3 sequences and most-parsimonious VDJ recombination scenarios were assigned using the TCRdist pipeline. In a later analysis, every TCR beta chain was defined by the combination of its CDR3 amino acid sequence and its V-gene family, and reads without a unique V-gene family were dropped. As a way to deal with suspected cross-contamination and a sequencing artifact, a later analysis dropped 450 to 700 nucleotide sequences that were highly shared and had low generation probability. For each public chain, a later analysis derived a clonal expansion index from normalized ranks of inferred template counts within each repertoire. In a later analysis, generation probabilities were computed using a VDJ recombination model fitted to out-of-frame rearrangements, and the results were checked against IGoR. In a later analysis, TCR-TCR, TCR-HLA and TCR-CMV co-occurrence was scored with hypergeometric tests, and a repertoire-size bias correction was applied to TCR pairs. False discovery rates were estimated in a later analysis by permuting HLA or CMV assignments 20 times. In a later analysis, co-occurring TCRs were grouped using DBSCAN, with TCRdist sequence similarity added in when clustering inside HLA-allele-positive subsets. Co-occurrence clustering excluded repertoires with fewer than 30,000 or more than 120,000 public chains, plus five with anomalous nucleotide sharing. In its TCRdb copy, this immuneACCESS table keeps in-frame sequences only and misses some clones. Where compared with another copy, unresolved V genes explain less than half of these, and the others have no known cause. The V and J calls and clone size are taken from that table; D and trimming were inferred from the DNA. This sample is represented by roughly 160,000 clones; roughly four fifths of them were singletons. The top ten constitute approximately 1.3% of the sample.

The rearrangement joined TRBV4-2 to TRBJ2-6; the central 9 bases match TRBD2. Sequences were obtained from PBMCs. The receptor was derived from a man between 60 and 75 years old in good health and CMV-seronegative. The CDR3 protein: CASSQGAGGPRGANVLTF. The sequenced DNA is TGTGCCAGCAGCCAAGGGGCGGGGGGGCCGCGAGGGGCCAACGTCCTGACTTTC.